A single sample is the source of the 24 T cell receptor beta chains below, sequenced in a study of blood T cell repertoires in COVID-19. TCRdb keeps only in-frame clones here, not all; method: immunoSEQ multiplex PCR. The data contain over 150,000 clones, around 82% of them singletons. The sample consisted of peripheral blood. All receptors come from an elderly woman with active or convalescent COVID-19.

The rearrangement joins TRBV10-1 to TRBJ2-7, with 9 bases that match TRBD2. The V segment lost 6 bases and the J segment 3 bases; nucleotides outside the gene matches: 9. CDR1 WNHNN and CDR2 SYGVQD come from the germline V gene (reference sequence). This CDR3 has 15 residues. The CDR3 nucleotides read TGCGCCAGCAGCCGAACCGGGACTAGCAGCTACGAGCAGTACTTC. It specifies CASSRTGTSSYEQYF.

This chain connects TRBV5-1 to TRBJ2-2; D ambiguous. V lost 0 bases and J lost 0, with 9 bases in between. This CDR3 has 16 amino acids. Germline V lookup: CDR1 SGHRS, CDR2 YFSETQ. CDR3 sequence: CASSLEASANTGELFF. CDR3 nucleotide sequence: TGCGCCAGCAGCTTGGAAGCCAGCGCGAACACCGGGGAGCTGTTTTTT.

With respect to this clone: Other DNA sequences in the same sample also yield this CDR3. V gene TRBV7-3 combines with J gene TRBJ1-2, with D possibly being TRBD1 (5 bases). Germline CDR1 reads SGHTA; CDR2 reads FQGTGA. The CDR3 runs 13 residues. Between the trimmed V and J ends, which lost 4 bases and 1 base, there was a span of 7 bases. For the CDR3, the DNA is TGTGCCAGCAGCTCGGGGGGTAACTATGGCTACACCTTC. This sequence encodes CASSSGGNYGYTF. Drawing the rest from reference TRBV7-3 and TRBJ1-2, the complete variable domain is GAGVSQTPSNKVTEKGKYVELRCDPISGHTALYWYRQSLGQGPEFLIYFQGTGAADDSGLPNDRFFAVRPEGSVSTLKIQRTERGDSAVYLCASSSGGNYGYTFGSGTRLTVV.

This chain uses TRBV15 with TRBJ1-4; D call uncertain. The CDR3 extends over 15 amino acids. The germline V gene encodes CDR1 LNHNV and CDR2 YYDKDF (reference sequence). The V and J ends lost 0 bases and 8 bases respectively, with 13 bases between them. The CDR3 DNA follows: TGTGCCACCAGCAGAGATGGGTTTGGGCGAGAAAAACTGTTTTTT. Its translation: CATSRDGFGREKLFF.

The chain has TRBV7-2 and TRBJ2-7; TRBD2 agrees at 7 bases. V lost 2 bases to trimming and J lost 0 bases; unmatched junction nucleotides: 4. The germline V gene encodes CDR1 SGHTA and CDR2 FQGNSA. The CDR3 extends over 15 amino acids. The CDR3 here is CASSLPGGPSYEQYF. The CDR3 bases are TGTGCCAGCAGCTTACCGGGAGGACCCTCCTACGAGCAGTACTTC. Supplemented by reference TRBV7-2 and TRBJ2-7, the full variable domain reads GAGVSQSPSNKVTEKGKDVELRCDPISGHTALYWYRQSLGQGLEFLIYFQGNSAPDKSGLPSDRFSAERTGGSVSTLTIQRTQQEDSAVYLCASSLPGGPSYEQYFGPGTRLTVT.

This CDR3 reads CASSSREGAEAFF. The CDR3 DNA reads as TGTGCCAGCAGTAGCAGGGAAGGCGCTGAAGCTTTCTTT. V is TRBV6-6 and J is TRBJ1-1; tentative D call: TRBD1 (5 bases). Germline-derived CDR1 and CDR2 are MNHNY and SVGAGI (reference sequence). V lost 5 bases, J lost 6 bases, and 13 bases lay in between. The CDR3 extends over 13 amino acids.

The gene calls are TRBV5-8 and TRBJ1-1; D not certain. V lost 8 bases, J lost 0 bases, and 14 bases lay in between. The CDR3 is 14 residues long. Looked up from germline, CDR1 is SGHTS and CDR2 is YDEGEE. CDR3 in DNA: TGTGCCAGTCAGCGGAGCAGCTTGAACACTGAAGCTTTCTTT. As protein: CASQRSSLNTEAFF.

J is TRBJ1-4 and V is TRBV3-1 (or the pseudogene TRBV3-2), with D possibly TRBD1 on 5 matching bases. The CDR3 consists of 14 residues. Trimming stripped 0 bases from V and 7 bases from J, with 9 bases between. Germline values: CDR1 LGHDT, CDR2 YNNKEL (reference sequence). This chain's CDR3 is CASSQDLRAEKLFF. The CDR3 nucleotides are TGTGCCAGCAGCCAAGATCTCAGGGCTGAAAAACTGTTTTTT.

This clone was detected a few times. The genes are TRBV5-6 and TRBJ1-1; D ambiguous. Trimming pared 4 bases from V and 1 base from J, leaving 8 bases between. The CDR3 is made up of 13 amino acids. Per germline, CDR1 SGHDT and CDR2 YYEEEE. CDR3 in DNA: TGTGCCAGCAGCCCCCCCGGGAACACTGAAGCTTTCTTT. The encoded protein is CASSPPGNTEAFF.

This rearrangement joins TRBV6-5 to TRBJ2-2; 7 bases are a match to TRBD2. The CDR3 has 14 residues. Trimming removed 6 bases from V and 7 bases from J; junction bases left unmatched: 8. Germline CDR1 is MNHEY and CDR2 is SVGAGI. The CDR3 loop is CASSPWGGSGELFF. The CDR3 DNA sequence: TGTGCCAGCAGCCCCTGGGGGGGAAGCGGGGAGCTGTTTTTT.

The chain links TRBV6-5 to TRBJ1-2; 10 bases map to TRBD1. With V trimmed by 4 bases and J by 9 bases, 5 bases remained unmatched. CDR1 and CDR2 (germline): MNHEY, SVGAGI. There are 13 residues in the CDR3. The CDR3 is CASSFDRGLSYTF. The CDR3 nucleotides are TGTGCCAGCAGTTTTGACAGGGGGCTAAGCTACACCTTC.

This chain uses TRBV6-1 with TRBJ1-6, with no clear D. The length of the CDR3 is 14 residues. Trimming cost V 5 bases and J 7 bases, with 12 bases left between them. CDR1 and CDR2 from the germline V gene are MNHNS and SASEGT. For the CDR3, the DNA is TGTGCCAGCAGTTTGCCCCAGAGGAATTCACCCCTCCACTTT. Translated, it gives CASSLPQRNSPLHF.

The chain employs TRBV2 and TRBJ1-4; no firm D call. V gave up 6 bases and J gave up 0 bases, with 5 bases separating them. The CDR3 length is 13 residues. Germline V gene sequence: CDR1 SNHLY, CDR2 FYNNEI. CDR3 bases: TGTGCCAGCAGATATACAACTAATGAAAAACTGTTTTTT. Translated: CASRYTTNEKLFF. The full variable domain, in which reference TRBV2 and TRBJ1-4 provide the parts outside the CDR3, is EPEVTQTPSHQVTQMGQEVILRCVPISNHLYFYWYRQILGQKVEFLVSFYNNEISEKSEIFDDQFSVERPDGSNFTLKIRSTKLEDSAMYFCASRYTTNEKLFFGSGTQLSVL.

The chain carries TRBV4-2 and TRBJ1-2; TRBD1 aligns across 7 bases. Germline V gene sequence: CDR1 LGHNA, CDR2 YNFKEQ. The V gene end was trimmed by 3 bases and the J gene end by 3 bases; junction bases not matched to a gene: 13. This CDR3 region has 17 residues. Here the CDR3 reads CASSQGADRRMYYGYTF. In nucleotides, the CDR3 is TGTGCCAGCAGCCAGGGGGCGGACAGGCGAATGTACTATGGCTACACCTTC.

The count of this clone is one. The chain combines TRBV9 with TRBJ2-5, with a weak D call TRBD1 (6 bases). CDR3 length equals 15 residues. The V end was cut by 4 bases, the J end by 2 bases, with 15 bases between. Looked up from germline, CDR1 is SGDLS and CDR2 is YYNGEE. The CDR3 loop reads CASSQTHGQQETQYF. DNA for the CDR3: TGTGCCAGCAGCCAAACCCACGGACAGCAAGAGACCCAGTACTTC.

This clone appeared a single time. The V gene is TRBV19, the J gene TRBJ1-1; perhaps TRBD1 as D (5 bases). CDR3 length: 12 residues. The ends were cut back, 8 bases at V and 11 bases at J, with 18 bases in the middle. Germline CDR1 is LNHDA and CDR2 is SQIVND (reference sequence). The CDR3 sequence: CASGFPPGGAFF. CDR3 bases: TGTGCCAGTGGATTTCCTCCGGGGGGGGCTTTCTTT.

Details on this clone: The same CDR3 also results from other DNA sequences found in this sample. The CDR3 coding sequence is TGTGCCAGCAGTGAAGGTCGGGAGACCCAGTACTTC. Its protein is CASSEGRETQYF. This chain links TRBV2 with TRBJ2-5; D is unclear. The CDR3 contains 12 residues. CDR1 is SNHLY and CDR2 is FYNNEI in the germline V gene. Trimming pared 1 base from V and 5 bases from J, leaving 5 bases between.

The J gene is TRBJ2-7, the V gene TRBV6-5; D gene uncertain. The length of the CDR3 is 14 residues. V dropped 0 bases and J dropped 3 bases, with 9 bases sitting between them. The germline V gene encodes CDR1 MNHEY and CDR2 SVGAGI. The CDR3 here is CASSYSLTDYEQYF. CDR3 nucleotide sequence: TGTGCCAGCAGTTACTCGTTGACTGACTACGAGCAGTACTTC.

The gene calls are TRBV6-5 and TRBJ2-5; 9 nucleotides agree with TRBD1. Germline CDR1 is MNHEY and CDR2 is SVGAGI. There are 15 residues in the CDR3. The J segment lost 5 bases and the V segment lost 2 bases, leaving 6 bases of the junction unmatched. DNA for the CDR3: TGTGCCAGCAGTTACGGTCACAGGGGGCCGGAGACCCAGTACTTC. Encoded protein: CASSYGHRGPETQYF.

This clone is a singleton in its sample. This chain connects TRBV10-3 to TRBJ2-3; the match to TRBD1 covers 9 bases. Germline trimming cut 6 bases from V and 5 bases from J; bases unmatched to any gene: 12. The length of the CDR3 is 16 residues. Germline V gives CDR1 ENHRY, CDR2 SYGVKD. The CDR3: CAISGGYRGQLDTQYF. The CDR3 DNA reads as TGTGCCATCAGCGGGGGGTACAGGGGGCAGTTAGATACGCAGTATTTT.

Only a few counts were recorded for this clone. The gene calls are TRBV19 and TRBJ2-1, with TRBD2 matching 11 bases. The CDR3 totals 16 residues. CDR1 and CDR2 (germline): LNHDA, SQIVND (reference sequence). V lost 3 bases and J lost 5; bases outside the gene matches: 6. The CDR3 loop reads CASSMWPGLADNEQFF. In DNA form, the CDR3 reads TGTGCCAGTAGTATGTGGCCGGGACTAGCGGACAATGAGCAGTTCTTC.

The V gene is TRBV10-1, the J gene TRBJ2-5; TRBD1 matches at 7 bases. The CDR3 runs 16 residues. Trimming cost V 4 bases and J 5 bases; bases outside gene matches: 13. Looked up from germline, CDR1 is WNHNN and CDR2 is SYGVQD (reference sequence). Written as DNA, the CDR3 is TGCGCCAGCAGTGGGGAGTCCGGGACAGCCCCGGAGACCCAGTACTTC. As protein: CASSGESGTAPETQYF.

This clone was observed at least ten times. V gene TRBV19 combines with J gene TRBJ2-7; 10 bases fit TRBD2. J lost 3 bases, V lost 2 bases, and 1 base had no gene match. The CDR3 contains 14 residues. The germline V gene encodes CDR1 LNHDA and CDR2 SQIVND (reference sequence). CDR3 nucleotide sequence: TGTGCCAGTAGTATACTAGCGGGGGACTACGAGCAGTACTTC. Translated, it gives CASSILAGDYEQYF.

CDR3 amino acids: CASSTGISYGYTF. The DNA of the CDR3 is TGTGCCAGCAGTACAGGGATCTCCTATGGCTACACCTTC. The genes are TRBV9 and TRBJ1-2; maybe TRBD1 (6 bases). This CDR3 is 13 amino acids long. The germline CDR1 and CDR2 sequences are SGDLS and YYNGEE. The germline V and J ends were trimmed by 5 bases and 4 bases, with 12 bases remaining between them.